The next 21 T cell receptor beta chains were all read from a single sample in a study of OX40 agonist ivuxolimab in advanced cancers. Libraries were prepared by immunoSEQ multiplex PCR; TCRdb keeps only in-frame clonotypes and omits some of them. The table includes about 36,000 clones, 88% detected once. Sequencing was performed on CD4+ or CD8+ T cells sorted from blood, taken in a trial of the OX40 agonist ivuxolimab. These receptors were collected from an adult with an advanced solid tumor such as melanoma, head and neck, liver or kidney cancer.

This clone is medium-sized in the sample. The chain uses TRBV7-3 and TRBJ1-1; no reliable D call. The CDR3 has 14 amino acids. Deletions cut 2 bases from V and 1 base from J, with 8 bases between. Germline-derived CDR1 and CDR2 are SGHTA and FQGTGA. In DNA, the CDR3 is TGTGCCAGCAGCTTATCGGGCCCGAACACTGAAGCTTTCTTT. Protein: CASSLSGPNTEAFF.

The chain recombines TRBV7-2 with TRBJ2-5, with unresolved D. Germline V gene lookup returns CDR1 SGHTA and CDR2 FQGNSA. CDR3 length equals 14 residues. Trimming took off 2 bases at V and 5 bases at J, with 12 bases between the two ends. CDR3 nucleotides: TGTGCCAGCAGCTTATCTGGGGTAGAGGAGACCCAGTACTTC. Its protein product is CASSLSGVEETQYF.

The chain recombines TRBV12-2 with TRBJ2-7; whether TRBD2, the table's D call, matches the DNA was not checked. TRBV12-2 is a documented pseudogene. This CDR3 is 14 amino acids long. Here the CDR3 DNA reads TGTGCAAGTCGCACGGGCGGGGGACCCTACGAGCAGTACTTC. Translated: CASRTGGGPYEQYF.

CDR3 coding DNA: TGTGCCAGCTCACTGATCAGGGGAGGCACTGAAGCTTTCTTT. As protein: CASSLIRGGTEAFF. The chain links TRBV18 to TRBJ1-1; possibly TRBD1 for D (6 bases). The CDR3 sequence is 14 residues long. Trimming left V 4 bases short and J 4 bases short, with 13 bases between. Germline-derived CDR1 and CDR2 are KGHSH and LQKENI.

This clone was picked up one time. The V gene is TRBV2, the J gene TRBJ1-2; 12 bases match TRBD1. Germline V gene sequence: CDR1 SNHLY, CDR2 FYNNEI. V gave up 6 bases and J gave up 6 bases; unmatched junction bases: 11. CDR3 size: 16 residues. CDR3: CASSKRGGTGGDGYTF. CDR3 coding DNA: TGTGCCAGCAGCAAACGCGGCGGGACAGGGGGCGATGGCTACACCTTC.

The DNA of the CDR3 is TGTGCCATCCGGTGGGGGAGCTCCTACAATGAGCAGTTCTTC. Its translation: CAIRWGSSYNEQFF. This chain connects TRBV6-4 to TRBJ2-1; D could derive from TRBD1 or TRBD2 (5 bases each). From germline, CDR1 is MRHNA and CDR2 SNTAGT. Trimming took 10 bases from V and 0 from J, leaving 13 bases between them. The CDR3 has 14 amino acids.

V is TRBV11-1 and J is TRBJ2-7, with 8 nucleotides matching TRBD2. The CDR3 runs 15 residues. V lost 4 bases, J lost 4 bases, and 9 bases stayed unmatched. Germline V gives CDR1 SGHAT, CDR2 FQDESV (reference sequence). CDR3 region: CASSSDPGLEYEQYF. The CDR3 DNA reads TGTGCCAGCAGCTCTGACCCGGGACTAGAGTACGAGCAGTACTTC.

The V and J genes are TRBV27 and TRBJ2-2; D ambiguous. The V gene's germline CDR1 is MNHEY and CDR2 SMNVEV (reference sequence). CDR3 length: 14 amino acids. Trimming stripped 10 bases from V and 6 bases from J, with 18 bases between. In nucleotides, the CDR3 is TGTGCCACCAGCCCTAATCTCCGCGCCGGGGAGCTGTTTTTT. Translated: CATSPNLRAGELFF.

This clone occurred a few times. This rearrangement joins TRBV15 to TRBJ2-1; D is perhaps TRBD1 or TRBD2 (6 bases each). This CDR3 is built from 17 residues. Germline V gene data show CDR1 as LNHNV and CDR2 as YYDKDF (reference sequence). The V end lost 0 bases, the J end lost 0 bases, and 12 bases lay between the germline ends. In DNA form, the CDR3 reads TGTGCCACCAGCAGAGATAGGGGGGCTACCTCCTACAATGAGCAGTTCTTC. Translation: CATSRDRGATSYNEQFF.

The rearrangement joins TRBV6-6 to TRBJ2-5; 10 bases are shared with TRBD2. Per germline, CDR1 MNHNY and CDR2 SVGAGI (reference sequence). This CDR3 spans 15 amino acids. J was trimmed by 5 bases and V by 6 bases; bases with no gene match: 9. The DNA for the CDR3 is TGTGCCAGCAGCTACAGCGGGGGGGCCATCGAGACCCAGTACTTC. Its protein is CASSYSGGAIETQYF.

This chain joins TRBV4-1 and TRBJ1-1; D gene unclear. The CDR3 is made up of 15 amino acids. V lost 4 bases to trimming and J lost 0 bases, with 12 bases between them. From germline, CDR1 is MGHRA and CDR2 YSYEKL. The CDR3 DNA follows: TGCGCCAGCAGCCCCAGGCGAGAGTTGAACACTGAAGCTTTCTTT. This codes for CASSPRRELNTEAFF.

As to this clone: Different DNA sequences within this sample yield the same CDR3. This rearrangement joins TRBV4-1 to TRBJ2-5; 7 positions agree with TRBD1. V shed 3 bases and J 2 bases; nucleotides not matched to a gene: 0. This CDR3 spans 13 amino acids. The germline CDR1 and CDR2 sequences are MGHRA and YSYEKL. The CDR3 DNA reads TGCGCCAGCAGCCAGGGACAGCAAGAGACCCAGTACTTC. Translating gives CASSQGQQETQYF.

The V gene is TRBV9, the J gene TRBJ2-2; 10 bases fit TRBD2. The CDR3 has 15 amino acids. CDR1 is SGDLS, CDR2 YYNGEE, per germline. With 0 bases clipped from V and 4 bases from J, the junction kept 0 bases outside the gene matches. The CDR3 coding sequence is TGTGCCAGCAGCGTAGAGCGGGGGGGCACCGGGGAGCTGTTTTTT. It codes for CASSVERGGTGELFF.

The rearrangement joins TRBV7-3 to TRBJ2-1; 14 bases line up with TRBD2. Germline-derived CDR1 and CDR2 are SGHTA and FQGTGA. J was trimmed by 5 bases and V by 5 bases; bases with no gene match: 2. The CDR3 sequence is 15 residues long. The CDR3 here is CASSPTSGRDNEQFF. DNA of the CDR3: TGTGCCAGCAGCCCGACTAGCGGGAGGGACAATGAGCAGTTCTTC.

The gene calls are TRBV25-1 and TRBJ2-7; the match to TRBD1 covers 11 bases. This CDR3 spans 13 amino acids. V lost 11 bases to trimming and J lost 2 bases; unmatched junction nucleotides: 5. Germline V gene lookup returns CDR1 MGHDK and CDR2 SYGVNS. The CDR3 sequence is CASKGQGAYEQYF. In DNA, the CDR3 is TGTGCCTCCAAGGGACAGGGGGCCTACGAGCAGTACTTC.

The chain couples TRBV18 to TRBJ1-3, with unresolved D. V gave up 1 base and J gave up 1 base, with 5 bases separating them. CDR3 length equals 14 residues. Germline values: CDR1 KGHSH, CDR2 LQKENI. The CDR3 loop reads CASSPQGSGNTIYF. The CDR3 region has the DNA TGTGCCAGCTCACCACAAGGTTCTGGAAACACCATATATTTT.

DNA for the CDR3: TGTGCCAGCAGTTTACCCTACAATGAGCAGTTCTTC. Translating it yields CASSLPYNEQFF. The chain joins TRBV28 to TRBJ2-1; D not certain. The CDR3 consists of 12 residues. V shed 2 bases and J shed 2 bases, with 1 base lying between them. Germline values: CDR1 MDHEN, CDR2 SYDVKM.

V and J are TRBV6-5 and TRBJ2-1; 12 bases are shared with TRBD1. Germline V lookup: CDR1 MNHEY, CDR2 SVGAGI. Losses at the gene ends were 4 bases for V and 7 bases for J; bases not matched to a gene: 5. The CDR3 length is 15 residues. CDR3 protein: CASSFGTGGSNEQFF. CDR3 nucleotide sequence: TGTGCCAGCAGTTTTGGGACAGGGGGCTCTAATGAGCAGTTCTTC.

The V call is TRBV7-9, the J call TRBJ2-7; D may be TRBD2 (6 bases). V lost 5 bases to trimming and J lost 3 bases, with 8 bases between them. The CDR3 is 12 residues long. Germline CDR1 is SEHNR and CDR2 is FQNEAQ (reference sequence). In DNA form, the CDR3 reads TGTGCCAGCAGCATTAGCGGCTACGAGCAGTACTTC. It specifies CASSISGYEQYF. The full variable domain, its missing parts supplied by reference TRBV7-9 and TRBJ2-7, is DTGVSQNPRHKITKRGQNVTFRCDPISEHNRLYWYRQTLGQGPEFLTYFQNEAQLEKSRLLSDRFSAERPKGSFSTLEIQRTEQGDSAMYLCASSISGYEQYFGPGTRLTVT.

The rearrangement uses TRBV7-2 and TRBJ1-5, with D unclear. The germline CDR1 and CDR2 sequences are SGHTA and FQGNSA. This CDR3 has 14 residues. V lost 2 bases, J lost 5 bases, and 10 bases lay in between. CDR3 region: CASSLTAVDQPQHF. The CDR3 coding sequence is TGTGCCAGCAGCTTAACAGCGGTCGATCAGCCCCAGCATTTT.

The rearrangement links TRBV7-2 to TRBJ2-4; TRBD2 aligns across 8 bases. The CDR3 has 16 residues. CDR1 is SGHTA, CDR2 FQGNSA, per germline. V was clipped by 3 bases and J by 1 base; unmatched bases: 5. In DNA form, the CDR3 reads TGTGCCAGCAGCTTTAGCGGGGTGCTGGCCAAAAACATTCAGTACTTC. This codes for CASSFSGVLAKNIQYF.